The 27 T cell receptor beta chains below were found in one sample sequenced in a study of T cells in women clearing cervical HPV infection. Using immunoSEQ multiplex PCR, the repertoire was profiled, and TCRdb retains in-frame clones only, with some absent. The record lists approximately 30,000 clones, of which the ten most abundant hold about 1.6%. The sample consisted of blood buffy coat. These receptor sequences come from a woman aged 18 to 75 with a cervical HPV16 infection that either progressed to CIN3+ or cleared (not recorded which).

About this clone itself: The sequence runs out 3 residues before the end of the CDR3; the remainder is reconstructed from the germline J gene. This chain connects TRBV20-1 to TRBJ2-7; 9 bases match TRBD2. Trimming took 7 bases from V and 6 from J; bases not matched to a gene: 19. The germline V gene has CDR1 DFQATT and CDR2 SNEGSKA (reference sequence). This CDR3 is built from 16 residues. The CDR3 bases that were read are TGCAGTGGCTCGCGGGGCGGGGGGGCCCAGGGTGGCGAG. It codes for CSGSRGGGAQGGE. The CDR3, in full, reads CSGSRGGGAQGGEQYF.

About this clone itself: From the germline J gene comes the end of the CDR3, since the read stops 3 residues before it. The gene calls are TRBV5-6 and TRBJ1-5; D unresolved. The germline CDR1 and CDR2 sequences are SGHDT and YYEEEE. This CDR3 region has 13 residues. The ends were cut back, 1 base at V and 5 bases at J, with 7 bases in the middle. CDR3 sequence: CASSLKGDQPQHF. The DNA read from the CDR3 is TGTGCCAGCAGCTTGAAGGGTGATCAGCCC.

Notes on this clone: With the read ending 3 residues before the CDR3 end, the germline J gene is used to fill in that end. The chain has TRBV2 and TRBJ2-7; weak D call: TRBD1 (5 bases). Germline assignment: CDR1 SNHLY and CDR2 FYNNEI. CDR3 length equals 13 residues. Trimming took 1 base from V and 6 from J, leaving 10 bases between them. The CDR3 protein is CASSEVRAREQYF. The CDR3 DNA, read in part, is TGTGCCAGCAGTGAAGTCAGGGCCCGCGAG.

Remarks on this clone: The read ends 3 residues before the CDR3 terminus; that terminus is restored from the germline J gene. The chain links TRBV20-1 to TRBJ1-4, with unresolved D. The CDR3 length is 11 residues. In germline, CDR1 is DFQATT, CDR2 SNEGSKA (reference sequence). V was trimmed by 6 bases and J by 5 bases, leaving 7 bases between them. The CDR3 is CSAERNEKLFF. The part of the CDR3 DNA that was read is TGCAGTGCGGAGCGAAATGAAAAA.

As for this clone: The CDR3 goes on 3 residues after the read ends, and that part is filled in from the germline J gene. The V and J genes are TRBV19 and TRBJ2-3, with 9 bases lining up with TRBD1. This CDR3 is built from 17 residues. Germline V lookup: CDR1 LNHDA, CDR2 SQIVND (reference sequence). The part of the CDR3 DNA that was read is TGTGCCAGTAGTATAGTCACGGGACAGGGATTCAATCAGCCG. Protein product: CASSIVTGQGFNQP. The complete CDR3 reads CASSIVTGQGFNQPQYF.

As regards this clone: The read comes to an end 3 residues before the CDR3 does, leaving the germline J gene to fill in the end. Other DNA sequences in this sample translate to the same CDR3. The chain uses TRBV2 and TRBJ1-1; 8 nucleotides agree with TRBD1. The CDR3 extends over 14 amino acids. Germline CDR1 and CDR2: SNHLY and FYNNEI. CDR3 amino acids: CASSEGRQGRGAFF. Incomplete CDR3 DNA: TGTGCCAGCAGTGAAGGGAGACAGGGGAGGGGG.

Remarks on this clone: The read comes to an end 3 residues before the CDR3 does, leaving the germline J gene to fill in the end. V usage is TRBV5-1 and J usage is TRBJ2-3; tentative D call: TRBD2 (5 bases). The CDR3 sequence is 15 residues long. The germline CDR1 and CDR2 sequences are SGHRS and YFSETQ. Partial CDR3 DNA: TGCGCCAGCAGCTTTTTCAGGACTGCGGCGGAGACG. This encodes CASSFFRTAAET. The entire CDR3 is CASSFFRTAAETQYF.

For this clone: The read finishes 3 residues shy of the CDR3 end, and the germline J gene is used to complete it. The genes are TRBV5-4 and TRBJ2-1, with D uncertain. Looked up from germline, CDR1 is SGHNT and CDR2 is YYREEE (reference sequence). The CDR3 is made up of 13 amino acids. Between the trimmed V and J ends, which lost 0 bases and 8 bases, there was a span of 9 bases. The CDR3 reads CASSLVVSDEQFF. Partial CDR3 DNA: TGTGCCAGCAGCTTGGTCGTTTCCGATGAG.

As for this clone: The CDR3 end is not reached by the read, which stops 3 residues before it; the germline J gene fills it in. The chain links TRBV14 to TRBJ2-2; D is undetermined. CDR3 size: 13 residues. Germline values: CDR1 SGHDN, CDR2 FVKESK. V was trimmed by 1 base and J by 6 bases, leaving 6 bases between them. CDR3 DNA (partial): TGTGCCAGCAGCCAAGTAGTCGCCGGGGAG. Protein product: CASSQVVAGE. The CDR3 in its entirety is CASSQVVAGELFF.

A note on this clone: With the read ending 3 residues before the CDR3 end, the germline J gene is used to fill in that end. The rearrangement links TRBV11-3 to TRBJ2-1, with a weak D call TRBD2 (5 bases). The V and J ends lost 1 base and 2 bases respectively, with 9 bases between them. This CDR3 region has 15 residues. The germline V gene encodes CDR1 SGHNT and CDR2 YENEEA. The sequenced CDR3 bases are TGTGCCAGCAGCTTAGCGGGCGGGCCCTACAATGAG. It specifies CASSLAGGPYNE. The CDR3 in its entirety is CASSLAGGPYNEQFF. Based on the CDR3 plus reference TRBV11-3 and TRBJ2-1, the full variable domain is EAGVVQSPRYKIIEKKQPVAFWCNPISGHNTLYWYLQNLGQGPELLIRYENEEAVDDSQLPKDRFSAERLKGVDSTLKIQPAELGDSAVYLCASSLAGGPYNEQFFGPGTRLTVL.

Comments on this clone: The read ends 3 residues early relative to the CDR3; the germline J gene fills the gap. J is TRBJ2-7 and V is TRBV5-4; TRBD2 matches 10 bases. The CDR3 covers 15 residues. J was trimmed by 1 base and V by 4 bases; bases with no gene match: 5. Germline loops: CDR1 SGHNT, CDR2 YYREEE (reference sequence). The part of the CDR3 DNA that was read is TGTGCCAGCAGCGGGGCTAGCGGGGGTTCCTACGAG. Its translation is CASSGASGGSYE. In full, the CDR3 reads CASSGASGGSYEQYF.

Concerning this clone itself: The sequenced fragment ends 3 residues before the CDR3 boundary, so the rest is inferred from the germline J gene. This chain connects TRBV29-1 to TRBJ2-6; maybe TRBD1 (6 bases). Trimming removed 4 bases from V and 2 bases from J, with 12 bases in between. The germline CDR1 and CDR2 sequences are SQVTM and ANQGSEA. The CDR3 totals 15 residues. CDR3 sequence reads: CSVAAPGAGANVLTF. CDR3 DNA (partial): TGCAGCGTTGCCGCCCCAGGGGCTGGGGCCAACGTC.

About this clone: The DNA ends 3 residues before the CDR3 does, and the rest of the CDR3 is filled in from the germline J gene. The V gene is TRBV18, the J gene TRBJ1-2; 8 bases match TRBD1. The CDR3 runs to 14 residues. The germline CDR1 and CDR2 sequences are KGHSH and LQKENI. This chain's CDR3 is CASSPGQVTDTYTF. Partial CDR3 DNA: TGTGCCAGCTCACCGGGACAGGTCACAGATACC.

About this clone: The read ends 3 residues before the CDR3 terminus; that terminus is restored from the germline J gene. The chain has TRBV20-1 and TRBJ2-5; the match to TRBD2 covers 12 bases. This CDR3 comprises 15 residues. The V and J ends lost 3 bases and 5 bases, in that order; junction bases with no gene match: 7. Germline values: CDR1 DFQATT, CDR2 SNEGSKA (reference sequence). The part of the CDR3 DNA that was read is TGCAGTGCTAGGGAGTCTAGCGGGAGGGATGAGACC. Translation gives CSARESSGRDET. The whole CDR3 sequence is CSARESSGRDETQYF.

Of note for this clone: The read ends 3 residues shy of where the CDR3 ends; the end is completed using the germline J gene. This chain connects TRBV7-9 to TRBJ2-4; 8 bases fit TRBD1. CDR3 size: 14 residues. CDR1 is SEHNR, CDR2 FQNEAQ, per germline (reference sequence). Incomplete CDR3 DNA: TGTGCCAGCAGCTTGGACCGACAGGGGTACGGT. This translates into CASSLDRQGYG. The whole CDR3 protein reads CASSLDRQGYGQYF.

Comment on this clone: The CDR3 end lies 3 residues beyond the end of the read and is filled in from the germline J gene. The chain joins TRBV20-1 to TRBJ2-1; maybe TRBD2 (6 bases). V lost 3 bases and J lost 6, with 21 bases in between. Germline assignment: CDR1 DFQATT and CDR2 SNEGSKA (reference sequence). This CDR3 spans 16 amino acids. CDR3 amino acids: CSASSMTSQGGNEQFF. The CDR3 bases that were read are TGCAGTGCTAGCTCCATGACTAGTCAAGGTGGCAATGAG.

Comment on this clone: The read comes to an end 3 residues before the CDR3 does, leaving the germline J gene to fill in the end. The gene calls are TRBV6-1 and TRBJ2-7; 7 nucleotides align to TRBD2. The J segment lost 1 base and the V segment lost 2 bases, leaving 5 bases of the junction unmatched. Germline CDR1 and CDR2: MNHNS and SASEGT. CDR3 length: 15 amino acids. This CDR3 reads CASSELASGSYEQYF. The CDR3 bases that were read are TGTGCCAGCAGTGAACTTGCTAGCGGATCCTACGAG.

A remark on this clone: The observed sequence ends 3 residues before the CDR3 terminus, with the missing tail filled in from the germline J gene. Other DNA sequences of this sample code for an identical CDR3. The chain joins TRBV6-1 to TRBJ1-2; D is unresolved. Germline-derived CDR1 and CDR2 are MNHNS and SASEGT. The CDR3 runs to 13 residues. Here the CDR3 reads CASSEVGGGGYTF. CDR3 DNA (partial): TGTGCCAGCAGTGAAGTTGGAGGAGGGGGC.

On this clone itself: The read finishes 3 residues shy of the CDR3 end, and the germline J gene is used to complete it. The chain recombines TRBV5-1 with TRBJ1-4; D is uncertain. The germline gives CDR1 SGHRS, CDR2 YFSETQ. Trimming stripped 4 bases from V and 3 bases from J, with 10 bases between. This CDR3 contains 14 residues. The sequenced CDR3 bases are TGCGCCAGCAGCACTGGGCTGTCTAATGAAAAA. This codes for CASSTGLSNEK. The whole CDR3 protein is CASSTGLSNEKLFF. The entire variable domain, with the rest obtained from reference TRBV5-1 and TRBJ1-4, is as follows: KAGVTQTPRYLIKTRGQQVTLSCSPISGHRSVSWYQQTPGQGLQFLFEYFSETQRNKGNFPGRFSGRQFSNSRSEMNVSTLELGDSALYLCASSTGLSNEKLFFGSGTQLSVL.

To note about this clone: The read halts 3 residues ahead of the CDR3 end, with the missing end drawn from the germline J gene. The rearrangement uses TRBV11-3 and TRBJ2-7; tentatively, D is TRBD2 (6 bases). V lost 5 bases and J lost 3, with 14 bases in between. CDR1 and CDR2 (germline): SGHNT, YENEEA. The CDR3 consists of 14 residues. CDR3: CASSTRSSDYEQYF. Incomplete CDR3 DNA: TGTGCCAGCAGCACGCGATCTAGCGACTACGAG.

As to this clone: The read is 3 residues too short to cover the CDR3 end, so that end is filled in from the germline J gene. The rearrangement uses TRBV5-1 and TRBJ1-3; TRBD1 aligns across 8 bases. CDR1 is SGHRS, CDR2 YFSETQ, per germline. Trimming took 3 bases from V and 3 from J; bases not matched to a gene: 8. CDR3 size: 16 residues. CDR3: CASSSGGTGIGNTIYF. The covered CDR3 bases are TGCGCCAGCAGCTCCGGCGGGACAGGTATTGGAAACACC.

A note on this clone: The DNA ends 3 residues before the CDR3 does, and the rest of the CDR3 is filled in from the germline J gene. V gene TRBV4-2 combines with J gene TRBJ2-1; TRBD2 aligns across 14 bases. V shed 3 bases and J 0 bases; nucleotides not matched to a gene: 4. This CDR3 comprises 18 residues. Germline lookup yields CDR1 LGHNA and CDR2 YNFKEQ. CDR3 DNA, as far as it was read: TGTGCCAGCAGCCAGGGACTAGCGGGGGCGAGCTCCTACAATGAG. Its translation is CASSQGLAGASSYNE. The full-length CDR3 reads as CASSQGLAGASSYNEQFF.

A note on this clone: The read ends 3 residues early relative to the CDR3; the germline J gene fills the gap. The V and J genes are TRBV20-1 and TRBJ2-1, with 14 bases lining up with TRBD2. CDR1 and CDR2 from the germline V gene are DFQATT and SNEGSKA (reference sequence). The CDR3 contains 14 residues. J lost 8 bases, V lost 2 bases, and 2 bases had no gene match. CDR3 bases read: TGCAGTGCTAGAAAGGGACTAGCGGGAGATGAG. Translated: CSARKGLAGDE. The entire CDR3 reads CSARKGLAGDEQFF.

A remark on this clone: Read coverage stops 3 residues before the CDR3 terminus; the germline J gene supplies the remainder. This sequence joins TRBV18 and TRBJ2-7; D gene uncertain. With 3 bases removed from V and 0 bases from J, the gap between germline ends came to 6 bases. CDR1 is KGHSH, CDR2 LQKENI, per germline. This CDR3 is built from 13 residues. The part of the CDR3 DNA that was read is TGTGCCAGCTCACCGCCCAGCTCCTACGAG. It encodes CASSPPSSYE. The complete CDR3 reads CASSPPSSYEQYF.

Turning to this clone: The CDR3 end falls 3 residues outside the read, so it is completed with the germline J gene. Other nucleotide sequences in the sample specify the same CDR3. The rearrangement links TRBV18 to TRBJ1-1; tentative D call: TRBD1 (5 bases). Trimming shortened V by 3 bases and J by 3 bases, and 11 bases separated the two germline ends. This CDR3 contains 14 residues. The germline V gene encodes CDR1 KGHSH and CDR2 LQKENI. CDR3 DNA (partial): TGTGCCAGCTCACCTCGCGACAGAGACACTGAA. Translating gives CASSPRDRDTE. From start to end, the CDR3 is CASSPRDRDTEAFF.

Remarks on this clone: The read terminates 3 residues ahead of where the CDR3 ends, so the germline J gene completes it. This chain uses TRBV14 with TRBJ2-1, with 8 bases matching TRBD1. The germline V gene encodes CDR1 SGHDN and CDR2 FVKESK. The length of the CDR3 is 14 residues. The trim removed 0 bases at V and 6 bases at J, leaving 1 base unmatched. CDR3 region: CASSQEDRVNEQFF. The sequenced part of the CDR3 DNA is TGTGCCAGCAGCCAAGAGGACAGGGTCAATGAG.

With regard to this clone: The read halts 3 residues ahead of the CDR3 end, with the missing end drawn from the germline J gene. V gene TRBV19 combines with J gene TRBJ2-1; 13 bases are a match to TRBD2. V lost 7 bases to trimming and J lost 7 bases; unmatched junction nucleotides: 7. This CDR3 is built from 15 residues. CDR1 is LNHDA, CDR2 SQIVND, per germline (reference sequence). The DNA read from the CDR3 is TGTGCCAGTACCGTACTAGCGGGGGGGTCTAATGAG. Residues: CASTVLAGGSNE. In full, the CDR3 is CASTVLAGGSNEQFF.